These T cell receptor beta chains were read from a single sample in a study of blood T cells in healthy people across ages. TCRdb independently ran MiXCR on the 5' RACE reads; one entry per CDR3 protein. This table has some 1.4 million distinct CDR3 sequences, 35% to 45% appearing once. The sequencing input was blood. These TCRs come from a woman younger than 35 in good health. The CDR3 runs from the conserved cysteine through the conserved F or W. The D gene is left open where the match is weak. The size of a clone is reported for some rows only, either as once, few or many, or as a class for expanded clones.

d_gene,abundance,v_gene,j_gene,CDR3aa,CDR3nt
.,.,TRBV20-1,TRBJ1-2,CSAPPRVEGGYTF,TGCAGTGCTCCCCCGCGGGTCGAGGGTGGCTACACCTTC
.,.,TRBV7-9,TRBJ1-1,CACGSTQTGWVTEAFF,TGTGCCTGCGGCTCGACTCAGACGGGGTGGGTCACTGAAGCTTTCTTT
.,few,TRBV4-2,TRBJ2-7,CASSPRWGPSYEQYF,TGTGCCAGCAGCCCCCGTTGGGGGCCATCCTACGAGCAGTACTTC
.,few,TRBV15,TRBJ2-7,CATSSDSTSYEQYF,TGTGCCACCAGCAGCGATAGTACCTCCTACGAGCAGTACTTC
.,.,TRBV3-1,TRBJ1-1,CASSRGTVGDTEAFF,TGTGCCAGCAGCCGGGGGACGGTCGGCGACACTGAAGCTTTCTTT
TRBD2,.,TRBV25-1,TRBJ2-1,CASSPPLAGGRQFF,TGTGCCAGCAGCCCCCCACTAGCGGGAGGGCGGCAGTTCTTC
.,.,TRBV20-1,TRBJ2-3,CSGEGQLTQYF,TGCAGTGGGGAGGGACAACTTACGCAGTATTTT
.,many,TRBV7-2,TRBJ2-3,CASSLAGRGGDTQYF,TGTGCCAGCAGCTTAGCGGGGCGGGGTGGAGATACGCAGTATTTT
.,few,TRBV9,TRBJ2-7,CASSDKMGEQYF,TGTGCCAGCAGCGATAAGATGGGGGAGCAGTACTTC
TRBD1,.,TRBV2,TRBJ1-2,CASSGQGAGVYGYTF,TGTGCCAGCAGTGGACAGGGGGCAGGAGTCTATGGCTACACCTTC
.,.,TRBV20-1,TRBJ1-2,CSASPRYDGYTF,TGCAGTGCTAGCCCCCGGTATGATGGCTACACCTTC
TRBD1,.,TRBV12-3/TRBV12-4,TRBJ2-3,CASSLVRDRGDTQYF,TGTGCCAGCAGTTTAGTAAGGGACAGGGGAGATACGCAGTATTTT
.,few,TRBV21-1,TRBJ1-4,CASSKASGLTNEKLFF,TGTGCCAGCAGCAAAGCGAGTGGTTTGACTAATGAAAAACTGTTTTTT
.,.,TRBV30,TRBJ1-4,CAWRWASPNEKLFF,TGTGCCTGGAGATGGGCCAGCCCTAATGAAAAACTGTTTTTT
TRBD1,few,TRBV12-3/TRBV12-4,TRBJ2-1,CASRDDRAPVHSYNEQFF,TGTGCCAGCAGAGACGACAGGGCGCCCGTTCACTCCTACAATGAGCAGTTCTTC
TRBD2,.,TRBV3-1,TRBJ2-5,CASSHLAGVGETQYF,TGTGCCAGCAGTCACCTAGCGGGAGTAGGAGAGACCCAGTACTTC
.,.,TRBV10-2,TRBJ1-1,CASMRGDNEAFF,TGCGCCAGCATGAGAGGGGACAATGAAGCTTTCTTT